The 8 T cell receptor beta chains reported below all come from one sample, sequenced in a study of Ad26.COV2.S vaccination and SARS-CoV-2 variants. As for treatment: 19 received Ad26.COV2.S at low or high dose, single or two shots; 5 received placebo; per-sample allocation not given. Samples came from day 63 after the first vaccine or placebo injection. Generated by immunoSEQ multiplex PCR, the TCRdb table keeps only in-frame clones and is missing some. The sample holds just over 350,000 clones, roughly 85% seen once. The sequencing used peripheral blood, collected in a trial of Ad26.COV2.S vaccine versus placebo. These receptors originate from a person aged 18-65 years who received the Ad26.COV2.S COVID-19 vaccine or a placebo.

The chain recombines TRBV5-1 with TRBJ1-1; no definite D call. CDR1 is SGHRS, CDR2 YFSETQ, per germline. The CDR3 sequence is 15 residues long. Trimming removed 0 bases at V and 1 base at J, with 10 bases between. In nucleotides, the CDR3 is TGCGCCAGCAGCTTGGCTCCAGTCCCGAACACTGAAGCTTTCTTT. Translating gives CASSLAPVPNTEAFF. Complete variable domain (other parts from reference TRBV5-1 and TRBJ1-1): KAGVTQTPRYLIKTRGQQVTLSCSPISGHRSVSWYQQTPGQGLQFLFEYFSETQRNKGNFPGRFSGRQFSNSRSEMNVSTLELGDSALYLCASSLAPVPNTEAFFGQGTRLTVV.

Only one count was recorded for this clone. This chain connects TRBV6-2 or TRBV6-3 to TRBJ1-5; the D gene is possibly TRBD1 (5 bases). Between the trimmed V and J ends, which lost 6 bases and 3 bases, there was a span of 12 bases. Germline V gives CDR1 MNHEY, CDR2 SVGEGT. The CDR3 is 14 amino acids. The CDR3 DNA reads TGTGCCAGCAGCACCGGGACCTTCAATCAGCCCCAGCATTTT. This translates into CASSTGTFNQPQHF.

The chain couples TRBV14 to TRBJ1-1; TRBD1 agrees at 7 bases. This CDR3 spans 13 amino acids. Germline values: CDR1 SGHDN, CDR2 FVKESK. V lost 4 bases and J lost 5; bases outside the gene matches: 4. As DNA, the CDR3 is TGTGCCAGCAGCCCCGGACAGGCAACTGAAGCTTTCTTT. This codes for CASSPGQATEAFF.

V and J are TRBV10-2 and TRBJ2-3; TRBD2 is a possible D gene (5 bases). The V gene's germline CDR1 is WSHSY and CDR2 SAAADI. V lost 0 bases, J lost 10 bases, and 20 bases lay in between. This CDR3 is built from 16 residues. The CDR3 region is CASSESRQLGSRAQYF. The DNA for the CDR3 is TGCGCCAGCAGTGAGTCTAGGCAACTGGGATCGAGGGCGCAGTATTTT.

This clone was detected only a few times. V is TRBV28 and J is TRBJ2-6; TRBD1 matches 7 bases. Per the germline V gene, CDR1 is MDHEN and CDR2 is SYDVKM. Trimming at V came to 7 bases and at J to 3 bases, leaving 12 bases not matched to a gene. The CDR3 loop spans 17 amino acids. The CDR3: CASTFGQVERGANVLTF. CDR3 nucleotides: TGTGCCAGCACTTTTGGACAGGTCGAACGTGGGGCCAACGTCCTGACTTTC.

On this clone itself: An end of the junction does not agree with germline; a read error may underlie this. J is TRBJ1-4 and V is TRBV4-3, with a weak D call TRBD1 (6 bases). This CDR3 has 14 amino acids. Germline lookup yields CDR1 LGHNA and CDR2 YSLEER. CDR3: CASSQDGSGGQAVF. The CDR3, as DNA: TGCGCCAGCAGCCAAGATGGGTCTGGGGGGCAAGCTGTTTTT.

The rearrangement joins TRBV24-1 to TRBJ2-2, with 11 bases that match TRBD2. The CDR3 is made up of 16 amino acids. Germline trimming cut 4 bases from V and 4 bases from J; bases unmatched to any gene: 4. Germline V gives CDR1 KGHDR, CDR2 SFDVKD. CDR3 nucleotides: TGTGCCACCAGTGAATTAGCGGGAGGGGGCACCGGGGAGCTGTTTTTT. Amino acid sequence: CATSELAGGGTGELFF.

The chain combines TRBV5-1 with TRBJ2-1; unclear D gene. Per the germline V gene, CDR1 is SGHRS and CDR2 is YFSETQ. The V and J ends lost 0 bases and 2 bases respectively, with 9 bases between them. The CDR3 runs 15 residues. The CDR3 nucleotides are TGCGCCAGCAGCTTGGCAGATAGTGCCTACAATGAGCAGTTCTTC. Its protein is CASSLADSAYNEQFF. Together with reference TRBV5-1 and TRBJ2-1, the CDR3 gives the full variable domain: KAGVTQTPRYLIKTRGQQVTLSCSPISGHRSVSWYQQTPGQGLQFLFEYFSETQRNKGNFPGRFSGRQFSNSRSEMNVSTLELGDSALYLCASSLADSAYNEQFFGPGTRLTVL.